This T cell receptor beta chain is drawn from a study of cytomegalovirus exposure and HLA in healthy donors (dated by TCRdb to the late 2010s). Study-level background: According to an earlier analysis of 587 of the donors, 150 million to 200 million T cells yielded 95 million to 140 million unique TCR beta sequences and 276 Gb of sequence data. Rather than using new phenotypic data, the later analysis identified candidate immune exposures from TCR beta sequences and from how often those sequences occurred across donors. A separate validation cohort of over a hundred different subjects was used in addition to the roughly 700-subject first cohort. The study used immunosequencing to profile the T cell repertoires of 670 or so subjects and linked those repertoires to cytomegalovirus serostatus. Among the roughly 400 genotyped donors, around 81% belonged to the genetic ancestry cluster associated with self-reported Caucasian donors. To predict cytomegalovirus infection status, the study brought together high-throughput TCR immunosequencing, statistical association of individual TCRs with disease status, and machine learning. Donor age, sex, ethnicity and CMV serostatus were compiled alongside the repertoire data. Class I and class II HLA loci were covered by the typing at four-digit resolution. The number of donors typed differed by locus, with roughly 629-640 for A, B, C, DRB1 and DQB1, 522 for DQA1, 600 to 610 for DPA1, and some 470 for DPB1. In a later analysis, previously published TCR beta repertoires from 500 to 750 donors were re-analyzed and high-resolution HLA genotyping was added so that TCR occurrence patterns could be studied. The study was designed to test whether signatures of past pathogen exposure could be identified by cataloging public T cell receptors. Among about 360 genotyped donors of the cohort, an average of 235,054 unique TCR beta nucleotide sequences were sequenced per donor, around a sixth of them non-productive. Four to six DR-DQ haplotypes were handled as single units for association and clustering because linkage in the cohort was strong. An earlier analysis of around 580 of the donors used high-throughput TCR beta sequencing to judge whether each TCR beta V gene segment behaved as functional or pseudogenic. An early release covering around 630 HLA-typed donors comprised approximately 300 gigabases of sequencing data and 85 million to 100 million unique TCR sequences. In a later genetic analysis, genome-wide SNP genotypes for about three fifths of the roughly 670 donors were used, and that subset was treated as a discovery cohort. Every repertoire in the discovery cohort had been generated on one and the same sequencing platform.

The investigation overall reported the following: In this cohort, only TCR beta chains were sequenced, and detectable features were limited by the absence of alpha or paired-chain data. In a later analysis, most CMV-associated TCR beta chains were found to appear HLA-restricted, with HLA associations seemingly driven largely by CMV exposure. The authors suggested that the approach could potentially be extended to other disease states and immunological phenotypes. Because the 87-base-pair reads could not distinguish some IMGT-functional V segments, including TRBV6-2 and TRBV6-3, those segments were excluded. Presence/absence analyses assumed roughly uniform sequencing depth across donors, an assumption that may not hold. Because counts were too low, about 15 rarely observed V segments, including chromosome 9 orphons, were left out of the earlier analysis of 587 of the donors. The sequencing pipeline was judged likely to have produced a cluster of highly shared sequence variants as a technical artifact. A later analysis found that HLA-associated TCR beta chains were more clonally expanded and had lower generation probabilities than equally common non-associated chains. Cytomegalovirus status was reported to be diagnosed by the classifier with high specificity and sensitivity in both the original and validation cohorts. HLA typing was unavailable for some donors at each locus, so association tests used only the typed subset. A later genetic analysis associated a missense DCLRE1C variant with V-gene and J-gene trimming of TCR beta chains, and an independent cohort replicated the association. For the cohort, immune exposure information was limited to CMV serostatus. In vitro tests confirmed that a few of the cytomegalovirus-associated TCR beta chains recognize cytomegalovirus antigens. In a later analysis, TCR association rates were found to vary across HLA loci, with the most associated TCRs seen for DRB1 alleles and the fewest for HLA-C alleles. A later analysis reported that several top co-occurrence clusters appeared linked to parvovirus B19, influenza, CMV and Epstein-Barr virus. A later analysis associated about 16,000 TCR beta sequences with specific HLA alleles at a false discovery rate of 0.05. In an earlier analysis of fewer than 700 of the donors, most TCR beta V segments appeared in productive rearrangements about 87% or about 30% of the time, broadly matching IMGT annotations. Correlated functional status among segregating V segments might reflect linkage disequilibrium, but an unknown experimental factor could not be ruled out. Assigning TCR associations to individual alleles was difficult when HLA alleles, especially DR and DQ, strongly co-occurred. A further reported finding was that TCR beta sequences accurately predicted the HLA-A and HLA-B alleles for most subjects in the first cohort. Most TCR sequences were observed very rarely across donors, whereas some public TCRs were present in many individuals. According to a later genetic analysis, donors in an Asian-associated ancestry cluster had fewer N-insertions in productive TCRs than the approximately 670-donor mean. The study listed 150 to 200 TCR beta chains as associated with cytomegalovirus.

Deletion took 5 bases off V and 3 bases off J, with a span of 17 bases between the germline ends. The CDR3 contains 15 residues, cysteine and phenylalanine counted. Kept here is only the CDR3 DNA, which spans 45 bases and is read in frame from base 1. In the germline V gene (reference sequence), CDR1 corresponds to SSHAT and CDR2 to FNYEAQ. Library preparation was by the immunoSEQ multiplex PCR assay. A mixture of 60 forward primers for TCR Vbeta segments and 13 reverse primers for TCR Jbeta segments was used in the multiplex PCR. The CDR3 region of rearranged TCR beta genes was amplified from genomic DNA by a multiplex PCR assay. On the Illumina HiSeq System, the amplified TCR beta libraries were sequenced as 87-base-pair reads. From the authors' description of their analysis: A later analysis tallied about 77 million unique TCR beta chains across the 700 or so repertoires, and around 9.9 million of those chains were shared by two or more donors. To remove PCR and sequencing errors, raw reads were error-corrected and collapsed into unique sequences using a nearest-neighbor algorithm that merged closely related sequences. To assign V, D and J gene segments, CDR3 sequences were aligned to IMGT reference sequences. Each retained sequence needed at least a six-nucleotide match to both a V gene segment and a J gene segment. Rearrangements were called productive when the CDR3 lacked stop codons and stayed in frame with V and J; all others were non-productive. Following IMGT convention, CDR3 was defined as the stretch from the second conserved V-encoded cysteine up to the conserved J-encoded phenylalanine. The earlier analysis of some 540 of the donors excluded any sequence lacking an unambiguous match to a single V gene segment. An earlier analysis of a few hundred of the donors called V segments functional above 56.7% productive rearrangements and segregating when the between-donor standard deviation exceeded 5%. To diagnose cytomegalovirus status from the catalog of TCR beta chain sequences, a statistical classification framework was built. A later analysis assigned V and J genes by comparing TCR nucleotide sequences with IMGT/GENE-DB human TR gene sequences. In a later analysis, CDR3 sequences and most-parsimonious VDJ recombination scenarios were assigned using the TCRdist pipeline. In a later analysis, each TCR beta chain was defined by its CDR3 amino acid sequence together with its V-gene family, and reads lacking a unique V-gene family were excluded. A later analysis removed several hundred highly shared, low-generation-probability nucleotide sequences to deal with suspected cross-contamination and a sequencing artifact. A later analysis calculated a clonal expansion index for each public chain from normalized within-repertoire ranks of inferred template counts. Generation probabilities in a later analysis came from a VDJ recombination model fitted to out-of-frame rearrangements, and those results were checked against IGoR. In a later analysis, TCR-TCR, TCR-HLA and TCR-CMV co-occurrence was scored with hypergeometric tests, and a repertoire-size bias correction was applied to TCR pairs. To estimate false discovery rates, a later analysis permuted the HLA or CMV assignments 20 times. In a later analysis, co-occurring TCRs were grouped with DBSCAN, and TCRdist sequence similarity was added when clustering was performed within HLA-allele-positive subsets. Repertoires with fewer than 30,000 or more than 120,000 public chains were left out of co-occurrence clustering, as were about 5 repertoires with anomalous nucleotide sharing. TCRdb provides this immuneACCESS table in a form limited to in-frame rearrangements. Some clones are lacking; in checked studies, under half of them reflect an unresolved V gene, and why the rest are absent is not known. V, J and clone size are taken as reported in that table, and D and trimming were inferred from the DNA itself. The sample profile shows under 70,000 clones; approximately 80% of them were found once. The top ten clonotypes cover approximately 2.4% of the sample.

The cohort comprised approximately 700 healthy bone marrow donors. At the time of sampling, every cohort member was nominally healthy, though immune exposures that went unrecorded were likely present. The donor tested CMV seronegative and was one of the 352 seronegative cohort members. A peripheral blood sample was provided by each donor, and peripheral blood mononuclear cells were used for TCR beta sequencing. The Qiagen DNeasy Blood Extraction Kit was used to extract genomic DNA from the blood cell samples. This clone was seen a handful of times. Its antigen specificity is not known. Per-base quality was not reported, and no clone a single base away is much larger than it.

The receptor was isolated from a female donor in good health and CMV-seronegative. Sequencing was carried out using PBMCs. Recombination connected TRBV7-7 to TRBJ2-7; a weak D assignment points to TRBD2 (5 bases agree). Here the CDR3 is given as CASSPEEGPVYEQYF. The base sequence is TGTGCCAGCAGCCCCGAAGAGGGTCCGGTCTACGAGCAGTACTTC.